This T cell receptor (beta chain) emerged from a study of T cells after yellow fever vaccination. V shed 4 bases and J 4 bases; nucleotides not matched to a gene: 8. This CDR3 spans 17 amino acids. Germline V gene sequence: CDR1 SGDLS, CDR2 YYNGEE. This clonotype has only a few counts. They built TCR cDNA with 5'RACE template switching, a step that put in a universal primer site and UMIs. TCRdb ran MiXCR on the 5' RACE reads and lists one entry per CDR3 protein. This sample has some 220,000 distinct CDR3 sequences, with about 3% found just once. The clonotype was recovered from a man aged 18 to 29 who received the YFV17D yellow fever vaccine. The sequences come from CD4+ T cells sorted from PBMCs, collected 10 days after the yellow fever booster vaccination. The chain uses TRBV9 and TRBJ2-5; 15 nucleotides match TRBD2. CDR3 sequence reads: CASSPGLAGGLGETQYF. Written as DNA, the CDR3 is TGTGCCAGCAGCCCAGGACTAGCGGGGGGGCTTGGAGAGACCCAGTACTTC.